This is a list of T cell receptor beta chains from one sample in a study of T cells in narcolepsy. The data were produced by immunoSEQ multiplex PCR, yet TCRdb's version contains in-frame clones alone and is incomplete. In the table there are more than 10,000 clones, 70% to 75% of which are singletons. The sequencing input was CD45RA- memory CD8+ T cells from PBMCs. The receptors were gathered from a human donor with narcolepsy. Each CDR3 is given without its conserved first and last residue. D genes are given only for firm matches. Some rows have no size entry. The others give once, few or many, or a class for an expanded clone.

J gene: TRBJ1-2
D gene: -
V gene: TRBV7-9
clone size: few
CDR3 protein: ASSLGAGGYT

J gene: TRBJ2-1
D gene: TRBD1
V gene: TRBV6-5
clone size: few
CDR3 protein: ASSVGTGGYNEQF

J gene: TRBJ2-1
D gene: TRBD1
V gene: TRBV28
clone size: -
CDR3 protein: ASSLTSTGRNEQF

J gene: TRBJ2-3
D gene: -
V gene: TRBV11-2
clone size: -
CDR3 protein: ASTRGGEADTQY

J gene: -
D gene: TRBD1
V gene: TRBV5-1
clone size: -
CDR3 protein: ASSWTGSSYEQY

J gene: TRBJ1-1
D gene: TRBD1
V gene: TRBV6-6
clone size: -
CDR3 protein: ASSYSRTGGDTEAF

J gene: TRBJ2-7
D gene: TRBD1
V gene: TRBV10-3
clone size: -
CDR3 protein: AISESRTGYHEQY

J gene: TRBJ2-7
D gene: -
V gene: TRBV7-9
clone size: -
CDR3 protein: ASSFTGTNYEQY

J gene: TRBJ2-2
D gene: TRBD2
V gene: TRBV11-2
clone size: -
CDR3 protein: ASSLSSGVGTGELF

J gene: TRBJ2-7
D gene: TRBD1
V gene: TRBV4-2
clone size: -
CDR3 protein: ASSQRTGMGEQY

J gene: TRBJ1-2
D gene: -
V gene: TRBV11-2
clone size: few
CDR3 protein: ASSLAHAGARGYT

J gene: TRBJ2-3
D gene: -
V gene: TRBV11-2
clone size: -
CDR3 protein: ASSQVPDTQY

J gene: TRBJ1-2
D gene: -
V gene: TRBV5-3
clone size: -
CDR3 protein: ARSLRANYGYT

J gene: TRBJ1-1
D gene: TRBD1
V gene: TRBV10-3
clone size: -
CDR3 protein: AARQGGTEAF

J gene: TRBJ1-6
D gene: TRBD1
V gene: TRBV5-1
clone size: -
CDR3 protein: ASSQTGVESPLH